This T cell receptor beta chain was sequenced during a study of metastatic and nonmetastatic thyroid tumors. Across the study: The comparison covered peripheral blood and tumor or nodule tissue in malignant and benign thyroid patients.

The V and J ends lost 5 bases and 3 bases respectively, with 10 bases between them. Germline CDR1 reads LGHNT; CDR2 reads FRNRAP. The CDR3 extends over 14 amino acids. With MiXCR, TCRdb reprocessed the PCR reads. The sample includes about 14,000 clones, more than 10% of them seen just once. Thyroid surgery had not been preceded by any treatment in any patient. This clone was seen ten or more times. J is TRBJ1-4 and V is TRBV12-5; the D gene is possibly TRBD1 (5 bases). This receptor was obtained from a female donor with papillary thyroid cancer or a benign thyroid nodule (not recorded which). Some clones in this sample may be carry-over from other donors' samples. Sequencing was done on a sample of blood. The CDR3 DNA sequence: TGTGCTAGTGGTACGGGACTTGCTAATGAAAAACTGTTTTTT. Residues: CASGTGLANEKLFF.